Included here is one TCR beta chain sequence, with context. Measured with immunoSEQ multiplex PCR; TCRdb has only the in-frame clones, and not every one. The table has roughly 200,000 clones, 89% seen once; the top ten hold roughly 4%. The sample originates from a study of blood T cell repertoires in COVID-19. In the study overall: Some COVID-19 samples were acute and others convalescent; all came from the United States, Italy and Spain. PBMCs, B-cell-depleted T cells, or T cells provided the cDNA or gDNA that made up the material.

Germline CDR1 reads MNHEY; CDR2 reads SVGEGT. Trimming stripped 4 bases from V and 7 bases from J, with 11 bases between. The CDR3 runs 13 residues. In terms of age and location, participants ranged from about 18 to 95 years and lived in about 25 US areas. The receptor was isolated from a woman younger than 45 with acute COVID-19. The rearrangement uses TRBV6-2 or TRBV6-3 and TRBJ2-1; a weak D match, TRBD2 (6 bases). Sequenced material: PBMCs or T cells enriched from blood (not recorded which). In DNA form, the CDR3 reads TGTGCCAGCAGTTTACTAGCTCGTAATGAGCAGTTCTTC. Protein: CASSLLARNEQFF.